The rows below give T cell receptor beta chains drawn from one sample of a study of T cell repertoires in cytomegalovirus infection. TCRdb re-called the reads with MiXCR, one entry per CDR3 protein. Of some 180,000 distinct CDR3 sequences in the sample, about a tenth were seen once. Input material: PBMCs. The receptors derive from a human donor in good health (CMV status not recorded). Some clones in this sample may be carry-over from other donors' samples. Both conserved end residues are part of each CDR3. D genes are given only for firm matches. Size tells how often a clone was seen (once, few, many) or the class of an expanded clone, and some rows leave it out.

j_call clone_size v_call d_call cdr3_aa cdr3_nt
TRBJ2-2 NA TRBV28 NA CASRGGAAGELFF TGTGCCAGCAGGGGTGGGGCGGCCGGGGAGCTGTTTTTT
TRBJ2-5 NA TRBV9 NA CAISRDVRETQYF TGTGCCATCAGTAGGGATGTCAGAGAGACCCAGTACTTC
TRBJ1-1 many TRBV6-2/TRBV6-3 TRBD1 CASRTDRVKTEAFF TGTGCCAGCAGGACGGACAGGGTAAAAACTGAAGCTTTCTTT
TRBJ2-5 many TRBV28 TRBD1 CASSFVIRQGQETQYF TGTGCCAGCAGTTTCGTTATCCGACAGGGCCAAGAGACCCAGTACTTC
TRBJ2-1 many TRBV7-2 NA CASSPDSSSYNEQFF TGTGCCAGCAGCCCGGACTCGAGCTCCTACAATGAGCAGTTCTTC
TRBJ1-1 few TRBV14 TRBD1 CASSQSGTVLIAEAFF TGTGCCAGCAGCCAATCCGGGACAGTCCTTATCGCTGAAGCTTTCTTT
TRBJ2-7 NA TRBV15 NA CATSKEIIGDEQYF TGTGCCACCAGCAAAGAAATAATTGGGGACGAGCAGTACTTC
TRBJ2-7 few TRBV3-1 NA CASSQEGAVSYEQYF TGTGCCAGCAGCCAAGAAGGGGCAGTGTCCTACGAGCAGTACTTC
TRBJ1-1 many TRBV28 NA CASTDGNTEAFF TGTGCCAGCACGGACGGGAACACTGAAGCTTTCTTT
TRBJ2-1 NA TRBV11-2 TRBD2 CASSHPSGYNEQFF TGTGCCAGCAGCCATCCTAGCGGGTACAATGAGCAGTTCTTC
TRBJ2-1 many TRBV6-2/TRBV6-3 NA CASSQSRDEQFF TGTGCCAGCAGTCAGTCACGGGATGAGCAGTTCTTC
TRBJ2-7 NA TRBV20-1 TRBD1 CSARAPRDSPYEQYF TGCAGTGCTAGAGCGCCCCGGGACAGTCCCTACGAGCAGTACTTC
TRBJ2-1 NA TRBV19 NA CASSWGLRSYNEQFF TGTGCCAGTAGTTGGGGACTGCGCTCCTACAATGAGCAGTTCTTC
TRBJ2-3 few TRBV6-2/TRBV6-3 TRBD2 CASRPELAIADTQYF TGTGCCAGCAGACCGGAACTAGCGATCGCAGATACGCAGTATTTT
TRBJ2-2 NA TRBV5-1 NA CASKETNTGELFF TGCGCCAGCAAGGAGACGAACACCGGGGAGCTGTTTTTT
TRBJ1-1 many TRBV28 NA CASSSTGKEDTEAFF TGTGCCAGCAGTTCCACAGGGAAAGAGGACACTGAAGCTTTCTTT
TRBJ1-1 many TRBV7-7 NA CASSPREGWGTEAFF TGTGCTAGCAGCCCCCGGGAGGGATGGGGAACTGAAGCTTTCTTT
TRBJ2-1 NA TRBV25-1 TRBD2 CASSATLAGVSGEQFF TGTGCCAGCAGTGCCACACTAGCGGGAGTTTCGGGTGAGCAGTTCTTC
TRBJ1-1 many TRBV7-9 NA CASSFGSQELAFF TGTGCCAGCAGCTTCGGGTCCCAAGAATTAGCTTTCTTT
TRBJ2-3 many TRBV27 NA CASSRDTGKNTQYF TGTGCCAGCAGCCGGGACACCGGAAAAAATACGCAGTATTTT
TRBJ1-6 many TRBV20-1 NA CSARDLLNEGKGNSPLHF TGCAGTGCTAGAGATCTTCTTAACGAGGGGAAGGGGAATTCACCCCTCCACTTT
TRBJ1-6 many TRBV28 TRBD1 CASRGLDRGNSPLHF TGTGCCAGCAGGGGCTTGGACAGGGGTAATTCACCCCTCCACTTT
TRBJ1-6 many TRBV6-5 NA CASSSDSASPLHF TGTGCCAGCAGTTCGGACAGCGCTTCACCCCTCCACTTT
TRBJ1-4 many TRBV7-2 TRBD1 CASSRDRGNEKLFF TGTGCCAGCAGCCGGGACAGGGGGAATGAAAAACTGTTTTTT